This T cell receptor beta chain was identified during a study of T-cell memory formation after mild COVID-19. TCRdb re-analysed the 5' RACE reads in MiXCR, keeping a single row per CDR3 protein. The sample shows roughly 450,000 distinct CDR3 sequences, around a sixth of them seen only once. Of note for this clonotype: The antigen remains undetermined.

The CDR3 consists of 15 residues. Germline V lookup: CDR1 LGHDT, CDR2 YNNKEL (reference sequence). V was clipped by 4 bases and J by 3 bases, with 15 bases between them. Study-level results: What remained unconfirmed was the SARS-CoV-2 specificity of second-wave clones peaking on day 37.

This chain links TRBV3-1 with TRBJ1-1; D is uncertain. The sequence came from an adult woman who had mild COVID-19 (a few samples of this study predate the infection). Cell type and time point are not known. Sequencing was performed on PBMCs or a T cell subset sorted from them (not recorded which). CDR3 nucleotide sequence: TGTGCCAGCAGCCCACAGCCAGAGGTGTACACTGAAGCTTTCTTT. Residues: CASSPQPEVYTEAFF.